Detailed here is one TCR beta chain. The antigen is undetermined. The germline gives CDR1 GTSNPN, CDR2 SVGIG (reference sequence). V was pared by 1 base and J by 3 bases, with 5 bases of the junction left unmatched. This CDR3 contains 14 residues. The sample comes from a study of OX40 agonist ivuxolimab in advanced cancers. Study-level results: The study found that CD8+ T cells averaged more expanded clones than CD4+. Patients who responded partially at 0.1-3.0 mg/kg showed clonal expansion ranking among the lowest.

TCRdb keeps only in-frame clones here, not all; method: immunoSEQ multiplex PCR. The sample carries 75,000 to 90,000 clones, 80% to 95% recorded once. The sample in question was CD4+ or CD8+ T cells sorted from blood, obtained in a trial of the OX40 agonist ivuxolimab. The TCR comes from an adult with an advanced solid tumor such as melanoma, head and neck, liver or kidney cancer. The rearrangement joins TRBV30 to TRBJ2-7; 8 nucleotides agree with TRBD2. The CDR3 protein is CAWSAGLAGYEQYF. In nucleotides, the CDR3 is TGTGCCTGGAGTGCCGGACTAGCAGGCTACGAGCAGTACTTC.